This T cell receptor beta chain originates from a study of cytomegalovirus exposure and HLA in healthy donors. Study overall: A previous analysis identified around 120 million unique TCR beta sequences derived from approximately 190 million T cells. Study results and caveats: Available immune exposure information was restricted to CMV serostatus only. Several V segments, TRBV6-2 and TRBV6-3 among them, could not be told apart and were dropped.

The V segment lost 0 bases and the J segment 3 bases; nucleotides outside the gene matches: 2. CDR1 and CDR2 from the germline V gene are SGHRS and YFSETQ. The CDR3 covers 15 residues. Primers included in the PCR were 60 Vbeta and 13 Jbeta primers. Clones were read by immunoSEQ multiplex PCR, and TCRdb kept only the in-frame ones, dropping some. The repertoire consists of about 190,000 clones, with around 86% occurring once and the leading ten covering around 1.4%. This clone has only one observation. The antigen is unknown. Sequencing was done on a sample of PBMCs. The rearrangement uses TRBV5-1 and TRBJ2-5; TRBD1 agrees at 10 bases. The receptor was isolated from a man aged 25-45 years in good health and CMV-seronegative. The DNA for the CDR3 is TGCGCCAGCAGCTTGGTGGGGACAGGGGAAGAGACCCAGTACTTC. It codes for CASSLVGTGEETQYF.